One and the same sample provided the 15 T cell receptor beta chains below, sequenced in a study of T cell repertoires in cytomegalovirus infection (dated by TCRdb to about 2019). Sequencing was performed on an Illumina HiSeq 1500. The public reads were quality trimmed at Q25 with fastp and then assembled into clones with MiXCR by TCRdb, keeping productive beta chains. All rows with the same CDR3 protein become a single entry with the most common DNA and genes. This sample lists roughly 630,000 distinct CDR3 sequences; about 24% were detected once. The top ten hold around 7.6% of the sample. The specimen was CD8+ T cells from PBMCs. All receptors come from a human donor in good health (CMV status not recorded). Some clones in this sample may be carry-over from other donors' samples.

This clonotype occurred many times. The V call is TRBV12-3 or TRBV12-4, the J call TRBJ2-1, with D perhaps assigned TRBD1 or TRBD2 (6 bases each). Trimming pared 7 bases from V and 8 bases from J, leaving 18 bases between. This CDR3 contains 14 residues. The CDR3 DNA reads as TGTGCCAGCACCCTACCCGGGGGCCTCTATGAGCAGTTCTTC. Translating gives CASTLPGGLYEQFF.

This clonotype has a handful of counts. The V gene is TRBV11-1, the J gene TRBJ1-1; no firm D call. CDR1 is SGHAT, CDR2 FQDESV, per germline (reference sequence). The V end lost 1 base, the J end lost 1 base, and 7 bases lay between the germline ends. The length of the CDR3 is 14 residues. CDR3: CASSLELENTEAFF. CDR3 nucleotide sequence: TGTGCCAGCAGCTTAGAACTGGAGAACACTGAAGCTTTCTTT. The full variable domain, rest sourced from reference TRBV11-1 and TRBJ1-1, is EAEVAQSPRYKITEKSQAVAFWCDPISGHATLYWYRQILGQGPELLVQFQDESVVDDSQLPKDRFSAERLKGVDSTLKIQPAELGDSAMYLCASSLELENTEAFFGQGTRLTVV.

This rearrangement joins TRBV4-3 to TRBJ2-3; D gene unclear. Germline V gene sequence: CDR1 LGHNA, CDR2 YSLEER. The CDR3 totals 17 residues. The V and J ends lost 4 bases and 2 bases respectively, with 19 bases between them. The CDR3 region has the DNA TGCGCCAGCAGCCGACACCGGGTCCTTTCATCCACAGATACGCAGTATTTT. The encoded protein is CASSRHRVLSSTDTQYF.

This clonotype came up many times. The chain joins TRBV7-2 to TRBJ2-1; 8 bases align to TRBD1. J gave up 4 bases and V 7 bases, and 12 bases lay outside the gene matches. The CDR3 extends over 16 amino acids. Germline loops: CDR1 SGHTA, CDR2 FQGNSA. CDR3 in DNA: TGTGCCAGCAAGGAAGACGGGACAGGAGTGTACAATGAGCAGTTCTTC. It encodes CASKEDGTGVYNEQFF.

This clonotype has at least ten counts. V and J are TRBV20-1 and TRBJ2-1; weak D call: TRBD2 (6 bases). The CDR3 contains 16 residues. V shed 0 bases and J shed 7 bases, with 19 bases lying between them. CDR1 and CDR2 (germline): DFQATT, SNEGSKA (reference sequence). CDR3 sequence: CSARDQWGGMGNEQFF. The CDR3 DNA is TGCAGTGCTAGAGATCAATGGGGCGGGATGGGAAATGAGCAGTTCTTC.

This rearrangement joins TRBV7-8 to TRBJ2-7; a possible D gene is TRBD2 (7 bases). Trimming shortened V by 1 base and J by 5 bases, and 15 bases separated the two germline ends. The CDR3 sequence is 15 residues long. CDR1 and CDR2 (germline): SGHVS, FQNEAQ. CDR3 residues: CASSLVRGGANEQYF. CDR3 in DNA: TGTGCCAGCAGCTTAGTTAGGGGGGGGGCCAACGAGCAGTACTTC.

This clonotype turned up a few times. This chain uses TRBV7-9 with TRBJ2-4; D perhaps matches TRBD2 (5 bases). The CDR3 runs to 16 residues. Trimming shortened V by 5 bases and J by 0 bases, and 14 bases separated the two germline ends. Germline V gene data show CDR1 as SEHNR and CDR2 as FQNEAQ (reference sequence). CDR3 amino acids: CASSPREDQAKNIQYF. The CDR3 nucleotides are TGTGCCAGCAGCCCTCGGGAAGATCAAGCCAAAAACATTCAGTACTTC.

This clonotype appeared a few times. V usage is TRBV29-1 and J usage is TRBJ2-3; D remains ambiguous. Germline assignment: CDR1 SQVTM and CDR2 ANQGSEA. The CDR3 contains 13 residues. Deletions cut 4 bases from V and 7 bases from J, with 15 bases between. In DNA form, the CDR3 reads TGCAGCGTTGTTAACGACGGTGGATATACGCAGTATTTT. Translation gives CSVVNDGGYTQYF.

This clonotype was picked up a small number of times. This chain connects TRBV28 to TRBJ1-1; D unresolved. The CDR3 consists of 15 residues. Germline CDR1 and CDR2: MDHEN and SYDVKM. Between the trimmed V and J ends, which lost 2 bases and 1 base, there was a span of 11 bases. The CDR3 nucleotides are TGTGCCAGCAGTTTAAAAGGACTCAGGAACACTGAAGCTTTCTTT. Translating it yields CASSLKGLRNTEAFF.

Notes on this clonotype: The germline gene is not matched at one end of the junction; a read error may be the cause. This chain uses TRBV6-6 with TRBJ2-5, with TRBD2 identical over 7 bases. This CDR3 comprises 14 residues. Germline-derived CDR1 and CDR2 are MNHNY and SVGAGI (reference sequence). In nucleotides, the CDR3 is TGTGTCAGCAGTGATGGGGGGGTCCAAGAGACCCAGTACTTC. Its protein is CVSSDGGVQETQYF.

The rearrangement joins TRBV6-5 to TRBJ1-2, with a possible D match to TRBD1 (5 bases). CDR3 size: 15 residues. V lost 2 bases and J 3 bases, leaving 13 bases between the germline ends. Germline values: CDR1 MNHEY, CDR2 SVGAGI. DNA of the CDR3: TGTGCCAGCAGTTACAGCCAGGGAGTTTACTATGGCTACACCTTC. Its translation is CASSYSQGVYYGYTF.

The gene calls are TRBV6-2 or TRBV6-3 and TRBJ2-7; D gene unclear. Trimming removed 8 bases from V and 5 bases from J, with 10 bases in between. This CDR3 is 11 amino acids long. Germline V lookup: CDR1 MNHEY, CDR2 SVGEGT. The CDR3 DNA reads TGTGCCAGCGCCTTGGGTAACGAGCAGTACGTC. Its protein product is CASALGNEQYV.

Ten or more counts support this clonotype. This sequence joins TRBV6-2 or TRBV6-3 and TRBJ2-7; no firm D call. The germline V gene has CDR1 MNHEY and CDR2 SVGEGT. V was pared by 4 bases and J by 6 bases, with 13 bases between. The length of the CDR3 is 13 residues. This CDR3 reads CASSFGLQAEQYV. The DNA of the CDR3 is TGTGCCAGCAGTTTTGGCCTCCAGGCCGAGCAGTACGTC.

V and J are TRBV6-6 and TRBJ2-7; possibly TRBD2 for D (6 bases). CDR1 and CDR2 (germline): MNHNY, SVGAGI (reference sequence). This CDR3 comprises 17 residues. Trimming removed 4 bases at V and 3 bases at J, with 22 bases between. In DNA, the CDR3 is TGTGCCAGCAGTTTCCCCCGGCCCCTGGAGGGAATCTACGAGCAGTACTTC. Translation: CASSFPRPLEGIYEQYF.

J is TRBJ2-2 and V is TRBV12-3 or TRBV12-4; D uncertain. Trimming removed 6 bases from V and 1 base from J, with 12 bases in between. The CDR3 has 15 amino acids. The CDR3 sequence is CASRIVKGNTGELFF. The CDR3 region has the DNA TGTGCCAGCAGAATCGTAAAGGGGAACACCGGGGAGCTGTTTTTT.